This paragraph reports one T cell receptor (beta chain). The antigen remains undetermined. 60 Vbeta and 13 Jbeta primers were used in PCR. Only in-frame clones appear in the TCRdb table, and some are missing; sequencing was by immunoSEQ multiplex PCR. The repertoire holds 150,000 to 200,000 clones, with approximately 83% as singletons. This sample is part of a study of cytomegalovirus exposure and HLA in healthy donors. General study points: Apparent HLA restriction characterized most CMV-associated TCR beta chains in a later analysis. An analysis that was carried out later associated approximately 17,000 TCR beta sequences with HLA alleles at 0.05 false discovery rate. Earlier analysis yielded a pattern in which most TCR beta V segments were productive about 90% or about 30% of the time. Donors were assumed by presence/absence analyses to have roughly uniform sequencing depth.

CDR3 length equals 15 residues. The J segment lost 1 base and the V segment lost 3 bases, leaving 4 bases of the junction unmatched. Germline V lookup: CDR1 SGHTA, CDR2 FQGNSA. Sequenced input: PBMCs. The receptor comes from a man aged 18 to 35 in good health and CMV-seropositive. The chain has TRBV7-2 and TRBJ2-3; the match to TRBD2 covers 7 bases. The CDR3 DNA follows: TGTGCCAGCAGCTTTCGCGGGAGACGCACAGATACGCAGTATTTT. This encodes CASSFRGRRTDTQYF.